Included here is one T cell receptor (beta chain) sequence, with context. The antigen remains undetermined. TCRdb's table, derived via immunoSEQ multiplex PCR, lists solely in-frame clones and lacks some. Of approximately 37,000 clones in the sample, approximately 79% are singletons; the top ten hold around 20%. Germline lookup yields CDR1 SGHVS and CDR2 FQNEAQ. V dropped 5 bases and J dropped 3; count of bases not matched to a gene: 7. This CDR3 has 16 amino acids. This sample is part of a study of a mutant IDH1 vaccine in newly diagnosed glioma. About the study: Vaccination was launched 4-6 weeks after radiotherapy alone, or with temozolomide cycles. The therapy given earlier, which was standard therapy, consisted of radiotherapy, temozolomide, or both, and most of the patients received both.

The time point: week 47, end of study. The study gave 300 ug of mutant IDH1 20-mer peptide per vaccine dose, with topical imiquimod. The receptor's source is a man aged 18 to 29 with glioma. Some clones in this sample may be carry-over from other donors' samples. Sequencing was performed on PBMCs, taken from a glioma patient whose treatment included an IDH1 peptide vaccine. The J gene is TRBJ1-6, the V gene TRBV7-8; TRBD1 matches 7 bases. CDR3 DNA: TGTGCCAGCAGCCGACAGGGACCCGGCTATAATTCACCCCTCCACTTT. Its protein product is CASSRQGPGYNSPLHF. The full variable domain, with the rest looked up from reference TRBV7-8 and TRBJ1-6, is GAGVSQSPRYKVAKRGQDVALRCDPISGHVSLFWYQQALGQGPEFLTYFQNEAQLDKSGLPSDRFFAERPEGSVSTLKIQRTQQEDSAVYLCASSRQGPGYNSPLHFGNGTRLTVT.